This T cell receptor beta chain emerged from a study of response to subunit inactivated influenza vaccine (dated by TCRdb to the late 2010s). A note on the overall study: The study used deep quantitative T cell receptor repertoire profiling to track responses to a trivalent subunit inactivated influenza vaccine.

Between the V and J ends, shortened by 6 bases and 3 bases respectively, the junction contains 10 bases. From the cysteine up to the phenylalanine, the CDR3 has a length of 12 residues. Just CDR3 DNA is preserved here, 36 bases in frame from base 1. CDR1 and CDR2 are read off the germline V gene as SQVTM and ANQGSEA. What the authors observed across the whole study: The authors suggested that each seasonal influenza vaccination may recruit only a limited number of new T cells.

This clonotype has ten or more counts. Its specific antigen is unknown. Nothing much larger sits one base from this clone, and base qualities are not available. Library creation used RT-PCR. The run used an Illumina HiSeq 2500. The public reads were reprocessed in TCRdb via fastp at Q25 and MiXCR, keeping in-frame beta chains. For every CDR3 protein sequence, its rows merge into one entry that carries the most common genes and DNA. The sample records approximately 700,000 distinct CDR3 sequences, more than 11% of which are singletons. Roughly 6.4% of the sample comes from the top ten. The sequence was obtained from a man in his forties or fifties who received an inactivated influenza vaccine. Donor details come from another sample of the same person, matched by shared clones. The sample in question was PBMCs from blood, obtained 14 to 15 days before vaccination. The V gene is TRBV29-1 and the J gene is TRBJ2-3, with a tentative D gene TRBD1 over 5 matching bases. The DNA sequence reads TGCAGCGTCATGAAGGGGACAGATACGCAGTATTTT. Translated, this is CSVMKGTDTQYF.